This TCR beta chain originates from a study of control samples from healthy donors and cancer patients. The table came from immunoSEQ multiplex PCR; TCRdb's copy has only in-frame clones and leaves some out. The repertoire consists of about 220,000 clones, with roughly 94% occurring once and the leading ten covering about 1.6%. Trimming took off 4 bases at V and 4 bases at J, with 12 bases between the two ends. CDR1 KGHSH and CDR2 LQKENI come from the germline V gene. The length of the CDR3 is 14 residues. Sequencing input: blood. This TCR came from a man aged 45-65 years in good health. J is TRBJ2-3 and V is TRBV18; D not certain. CDR3 DNA sequence: TGTGCCAGCTCACTAACCGGCGTGGCAGATACGCAGTATTTT. This encodes CASSLTGVADTQYF.